What follows are 18 T cell receptor beta chains derived from one specimen sequenced in a study of identical twins. One entry per CDR3 protein, called by TCRdb with MiXCR from the 5' RACE reads. The data hold under 900,000 distinct CDR3 sequences, with around 12% observed a single time. The data also belong to a second study, concerning yellow fever vaccine responses in identical twins.

Input material: PBMCs. The receptors originated from a woman aged 18-29 years in good health.

This clonotype has only a few counts. This chain uses TRBV6-1 with TRBJ2-1; TRBD1 might be the D (5 bases). Trimming took 4 bases from V and 3 from J, leaving 13 bases between them. Germline V gives CDR1 MNHNS, CDR2 SASEGT. CDR3 length equals 15 residues. The CDR3 loop is CASSVGQVLYNEQFF. The DNA for the CDR3 is TGTGCCAGCAGTGTGGGGCAGGTTCTCTACAATGAGCAGTTCTTC.

This clonotype has only a few counts. The chain is built from TRBV7-9 and TRBJ2-7; D not resolved. Germline V CDR1 and CDR2: SEHNR, FQNEAQ (reference sequence). This CDR3 is 13 amino acids long. The V and J ends lost 0 bases and 7 bases respectively, with 10 bases between them. DNA of the CDR3: TGTGCCAGCAGCTTAGCGTCTGGGTGGGAGCAGTACTTC. It yields the protein CASSLASGWEQYF.

The chain uses TRBV14 and TRBJ2-7, with no clear D. V was trimmed by 4 bases and J by 0 bases, leaving 10 bases between them. Germline V gives CDR1 SGHDN, CDR2 FVKESK. This CDR3 is built from 14 residues. CDR3 sequence (DNA): TGTGCCAGCAGCCCAGCTAGGAGCTCCTACGAGCAGTACTTC. Translating it yields CASSPARSSYEQYF.

This clonotype was counted a few times. The CDR3 region has the DNA TGTGCCAGCAGCTCCCAATATCGGGACAGGGGGTCGTATGGCTACACCTTC. It translates to CASSSQYRDRGSYGYTF. This rearrangement joins TRBV7-9 to TRBJ1-2, with 11 bases that match TRBD1. CDR1 is SEHNR and CDR2 is FQNEAQ in the germline V gene (reference sequence). With V trimmed by 4 bases and J by 5 bases, 12 bases remained unmatched. This CDR3 is built from 17 residues.

This sequence joins TRBV20-1 and TRBJ2-4; no definite D call. CDR1 DFQATT and CDR2 SNEGSKA come from the germline V gene (reference sequence). The CDR3 has 14 amino acids. The V gene lost 0 bases and the J gene lost 6 bases, with 12 bases spanning the gap. The CDR3 protein is CSARDRVARNIQYF. For the CDR3, the DNA is TGCAGTGCTAGAGATAGGGTAGCCCGAAACATTCAGTACTTC.

This chain uses TRBV7-3 with TRBJ2-2; 13 bases match TRBD2. The trim removed 6 bases at V and 2 bases at J, leaving 3 bases unmatched. This CDR3 is built from 16 residues. Germline CDR1 and CDR2: SGHTA and FQGTGA. The CDR3 DNA reads TGTGCCAGCAGACTAGCGGGAGGGCCCAACACCGGGGAGCTGTTTTTT. Translating it yields CASRLAGGPNTGELFF. The full variable domain, its missing parts supplied by reference TRBV7-3 and TRBJ2-2, is GAGVSQTPSNKVTEKGKYVELRCDPISGHTALYWYRQSLGQGPEFLIYFQGTGAADDSGLPNDRFFAVRPEGSVSTLKIQRTERGDSAVYLCASRLAGGPNTGELFFGEGSRLTVL.

This clonotype was counted a few times. The V and J genes are TRBV12-3 or TRBV12-4 and TRBJ1-2; perhaps TRBD1 as D (6 bases). CDR3 length: 15 amino acids. Trimming shortened V by 7 bases and J by 2 bases, and 17 bases separated the two germline ends. This CDR3 reads CASTSPGTRNYGYTF. The CDR3, as DNA: TGTGCCAGCACCTCCCCCGGGACACGCAACTATGGCTACACCTTC.

This chain connects TRBV5-6 to TRBJ2-3; 7 bases agree with TRBD1. The CDR3 length is 16 residues. V lost 4 bases to trimming and J lost 6 bases; unmatched junction nucleotides: 14. Germline lookup yields CDR1 SGHDT and CDR2 YYEEEE. The CDR3 protein is CASSHGQEKDPDTQYF. In nucleotides, the CDR3 is TGTGCCAGCAGCCACGGACAGGAAAAGGACCCGGATACGCAGTATTTT.

This clonotype has more than one count but fewer than ten. CDR3 sequence reads: CASSQDTRETQYF. DNA of the CDR3: TGTGCCAGCAGCCAAGACACCCGAGAGACCCAGTACTTC. The chain has TRBV3-1 and TRBJ2-5, with D hard to call. V dropped 0 bases and J dropped 4 bases, with 6 bases sitting between them. Germline V gene lookup returns CDR1 LGHDT and CDR2 YNNKEL (reference sequence). The length of the CDR3 is 13 residues.

This clonotype was seen more than once but under ten times. V and J are TRBV12-3 or TRBV12-4 and TRBJ1-1; no definite D call. The CDR3 is 15 amino acids. V was shortened by 3 bases and J by 0 bases, with 11 bases between the two germline ends. The CDR3 DNA sequence: TGTGCCAGCAGTTTCTTAGTAACGGTGAACACTGAAGCTTTCTTT. It encodes CASSFLVTVNTEAFF.

The chain uses TRBV28 and TRBJ2-2, with TRBD1 as a possible D gene (6 bases). The CDR3 is 14 amino acids. Trimming took 9 bases from V and 1 from J, leaving 12 bases between them. CDR1 is MDHEN and CDR2 is SYDVKM in the germline V gene. CDR3 in amino acids: CARPWGLNTGELFF. The CDR3 DNA reads as TGTGCCAGGCCGTGGGGGCTGAACACCGGGGAGCTGTTTTTT.

In this sample, this clonotype turned up once. This may be a read error: a much more frequent sequence differs by one nucleotide. The chain has TRBV12-3 or TRBV12-4 and TRBJ2-2; TRBD1 aligns across 9 bases. The CDR3 totals 13 residues. In DNA, the CDR3 is TGTGCCAGCGGGACAGGGATCACCGGGGAGCAGTTTTTT. This sequence encodes CASGTGITGEQFF.

In this sample, this clonotype turned up many times. The chain links TRBV19 to TRBJ1-1; D is uncertain. The CDR3 is made up of 14 amino acids. Germline V CDR1 and CDR2: LNHDA, SQIVND (reference sequence). The germline V and J ends were trimmed by 5 bases and 1 base, with 11 bases remaining between them. The CDR3 reads CASSWAVTNTEAFF. The CDR3 DNA is TGTGCCAGTAGTTGGGCCGTAACGAACACTGAAGCTTTCTTT.

This clonotype was counted a few times. The chain couples TRBV10-3 to TRBJ2-1; 8 nucleotides line up with TRBD2. V lost 7 bases to trimming and J lost 6 bases; unmatched junction nucleotides: 8. CDR3 length: 14 amino acids. Looked up from germline, CDR1 is ENHRY and CDR2 is SYGVKD. In DNA, the CDR3 is TGTGCCATCAAGGCGGGACTAGATTTCAATGAGCAGTTCTTC. Residues: CAIKAGLDFNEQFF.

This clonotype was recorded many times. The chain carries TRBV4-1 and TRBJ2-3, with TRBD2 matching 10 bases. CDR3 size: 15 residues. Trimming removed 4 bases from V and 4 bases from J; junction bases left unmatched: 5. Per germline, CDR1 MGHRA and CDR2 YSYEKL. CDR3 protein: CASSPGLAEADTQYF. The CDR3, as DNA: TGCGCCAGCAGCCCAGGACTAGCGGAAGCAGATACGCAGTATTTT.

This clonotype has more than one count but fewer than ten. The chain is built from TRBV7-2 and TRBJ2-4; D gene unclear. With 0 bases removed from V and 7 bases from J, the gap between germline ends came to 16 bases. CDR3 length equals 16 residues. Germline V gene lookup returns CDR1 SGHTA and CDR2 FQGNSA. The CDR3 reads CASSLALRGMGNIQYF. The CDR3 DNA is TGTGCCAGCAGCTTAGCGCTACGCGGTATGGGGAACATTCAGTACTTC.

This clonotype has a handful of counts. The rearrangement joins TRBV29-1 to TRBJ2-1; 8 positions agree with TRBD2. CDR1 is SQVTM, CDR2 ANQGSEA, per germline. V shed 4 bases and J 0 bases; nucleotides not matched to a gene: 17. The CDR3 extends over 19 amino acids. The chain's CDR3 is CSVGAAWERELSSYNEQFF. In DNA, the CDR3 is TGCAGCGTTGGCGCCGCCTGGGAGCGGGAGCTCAGCTCCTACAATGAGCAGTTCTTC.

The chain links TRBV7-6 to TRBJ2-1; TRBD2 might be the D (6 bases). Germline CDR1 reads SGHVS; CDR2 reads FNYEAQ. V shed 5 bases and J shed 0 bases, with 20 bases lying between them. The CDR3 consists of 18 residues. The CDR3 region has the DNA TGTGCCAGCAGCCCTATCGCGCGTCGGGAGTACTCCTACAATGAGCAGTTCTTC. The encoded protein is CASSPIARREYSYNEQFF.